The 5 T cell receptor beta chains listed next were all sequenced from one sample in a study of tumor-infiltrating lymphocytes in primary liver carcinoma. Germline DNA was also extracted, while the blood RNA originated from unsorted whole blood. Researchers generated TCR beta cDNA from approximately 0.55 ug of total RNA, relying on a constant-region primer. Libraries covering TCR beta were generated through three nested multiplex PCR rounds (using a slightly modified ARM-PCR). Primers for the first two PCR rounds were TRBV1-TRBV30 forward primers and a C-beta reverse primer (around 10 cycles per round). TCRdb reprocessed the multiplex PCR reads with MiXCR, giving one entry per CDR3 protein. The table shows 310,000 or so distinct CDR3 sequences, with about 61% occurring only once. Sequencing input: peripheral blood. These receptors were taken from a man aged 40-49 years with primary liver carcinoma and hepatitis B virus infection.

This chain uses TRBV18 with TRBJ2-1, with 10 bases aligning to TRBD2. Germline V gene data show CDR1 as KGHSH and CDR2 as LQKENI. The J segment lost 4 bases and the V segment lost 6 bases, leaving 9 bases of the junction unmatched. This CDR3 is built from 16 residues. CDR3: CASSPTTSGVYNEQFF. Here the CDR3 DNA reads TGTGCCAGCTCCCCGACCACTAGCGGGGTTTACAATGAGCAGTTCTTC.

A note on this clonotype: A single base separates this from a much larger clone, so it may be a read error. The chain's CDR3 is CASSPWETQYF. In nucleotides, the CDR3 is TGTGCCAGCAGTCCTTGGGAGACCCAGTACTTC. V and J are TRBV6-5 and TRBJ2-5; D remains unclear. Trimming cost V 5 bases and J 5 bases, with 6 bases left between them. Germline CDR1 is MNHEY and CDR2 is SVGAGI. The CDR3 covers 11 residues.

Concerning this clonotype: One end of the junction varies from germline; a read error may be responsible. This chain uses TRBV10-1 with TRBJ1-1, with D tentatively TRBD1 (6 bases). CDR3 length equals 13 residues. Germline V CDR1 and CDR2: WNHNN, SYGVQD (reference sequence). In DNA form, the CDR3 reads TGCGCTAGCAGTGAGAGAGGGGGCACTGAAGCTTTCTTT. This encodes CASSERGGTEAFF.

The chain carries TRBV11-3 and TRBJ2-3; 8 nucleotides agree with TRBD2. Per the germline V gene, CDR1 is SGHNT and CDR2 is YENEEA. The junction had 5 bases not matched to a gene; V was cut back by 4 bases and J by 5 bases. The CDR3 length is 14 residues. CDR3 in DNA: TGTGCCAGCAGCTATAGCGGGGAGCAAGATACGCAGTATTTT. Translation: CASSYSGEQDTQYF.

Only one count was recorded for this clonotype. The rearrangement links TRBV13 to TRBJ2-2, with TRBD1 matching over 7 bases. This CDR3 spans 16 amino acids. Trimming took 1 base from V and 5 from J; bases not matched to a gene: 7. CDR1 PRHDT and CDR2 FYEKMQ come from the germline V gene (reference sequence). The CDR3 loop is CASSLVGGTGTGELFF. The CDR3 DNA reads TGTGCCAGCAGCTTAGTAGGGGGCACAGGGACCGGGGAGCTGTTTTTT.